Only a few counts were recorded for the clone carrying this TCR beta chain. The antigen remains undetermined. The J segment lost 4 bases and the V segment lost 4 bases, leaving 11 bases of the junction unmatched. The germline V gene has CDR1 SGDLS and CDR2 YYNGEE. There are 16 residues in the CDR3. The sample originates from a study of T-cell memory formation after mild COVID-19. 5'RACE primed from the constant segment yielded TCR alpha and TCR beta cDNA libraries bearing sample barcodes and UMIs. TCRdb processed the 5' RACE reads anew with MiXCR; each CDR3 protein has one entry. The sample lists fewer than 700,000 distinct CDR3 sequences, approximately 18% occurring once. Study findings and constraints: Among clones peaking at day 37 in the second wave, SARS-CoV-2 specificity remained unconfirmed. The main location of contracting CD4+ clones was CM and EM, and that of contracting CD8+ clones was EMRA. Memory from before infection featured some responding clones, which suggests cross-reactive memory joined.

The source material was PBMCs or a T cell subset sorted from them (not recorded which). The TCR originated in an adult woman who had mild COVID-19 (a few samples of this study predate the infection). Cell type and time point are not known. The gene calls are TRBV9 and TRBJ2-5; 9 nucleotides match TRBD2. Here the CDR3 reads CASSPTLAGPRETQYF. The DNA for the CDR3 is TGTGCCAGCAGCCCGACCCTAGCGGGGCCCCGAGAGACCCAGTACTTC.